This entry concerns a single T cell receptor beta chain. The antigen is unknown. V dropped 6 bases and J dropped 1 base, with 18 bases sitting between them. This CDR3 spans 16 amino acids. CDR1 LNHDA and CDR2 SQIVND come from the germline V gene (reference sequence). This record comes from a study of T cells after yellow fever vaccination. TCRdb called the 5' RACE reads again in MiXCR, with one record for every CDR3 protein. The data show 500,000 to 650,000 distinct CDR3 sequences, 17% seen once. Whole-study results and caveats: Just a small share of clonotypes turned up in the CD4 compartment as well as the CD8 compartment.

The sequenced sample was PBMCs, obtained 5 to 6 days after the first yellow fever vaccination. The rearrangement joins TRBV19 to TRBJ1-2, with D uncertain. This TCR derives from a man between 18 and 29 years old who received the YFV17D yellow fever vaccine. The CDR3 nucleotides are TGTGCCAGTAGCGTCGGAACCGCCACAAGTAACTATGGCTACACCTTC. Amino acid sequence: CASSVGTATSNYGYTF.